The clone carrying this TCR beta chain has only a few counts. Its target is unknown. This specimen comes from a study of T-cell memory formation after mild COVID-19. TCRdb itself ran the 5' RACE reads through MiXCR, one entry per CDR3 protein. The sample consists of 200,000 or so distinct CDR3 sequences, about a sixth of them appearing once. The CDR3 extends over 16 amino acids. Germline loops: CDR1 SGDLS, CDR2 YYNGEE. Losses at the gene ends were 0 bases for V and 1 base for J; bases not matched to a gene: 4. Broader study findings: A second wave expanding day 15 to 37 was CD4+-biased; contracting clones were balanced.

The chain has TRBV9 and TRBJ2-3; 8 bases are shared with TRBD2. Sequenced: PBMCs or a T cell subset sorted from them (not recorded which). The TCR originated in an adult woman who had mild COVID-19 (a few samples of this study predate the infection). Cell type and time point are not known. The CDR3 bases are TGTGCCAGCAGCGTAGAGCCGGGAGGGCGCACAGATACGCAGTATTTT. Protein: CASSVEPGGRTDTQYF.